The subject of this entry is one T cell receptor (beta chain). It lacks a known antigen. Per-base quality was not reported, and no clone a single base away is much larger than it. Taken from the germline V gene (reference sequence), the CDR1 and CDR2 loops are SEHNR and FQNEAQ. From the cysteine through the phenylalanine, the CDR3 covers 15 amino acids. The read is trimmed to its CDR3 DNA, 45 bases read in frame from base 1. V loses 1 base of germline sequence and J loses 3 bases, and the interval between the two ends is 13 bases. Using the deep immunoSEQ assay, TCR CDR3 regions were amplified from genomic DNA by multiplex PCR. Extracted genomic DNA from each cell subset was spread evenly across all wells of several immunoSEQ 96-well plates, with each plate serving as a replicate. For sorted subsets, each replicate PCR was loaded with approximately 200 ng genomic DNA, equivalent to approximately 33,000 T cell genomes. The purified libraries were quantified using a Qubit 3.0 fluorometer, sized with a Bioanalyzer 2100, and then quantified again using the KAPA Library Quantification kit. Every immunoSEQ 96-well plate was sequenced on a dedicated single-read 150-cycle Illumina NextSeq 550 flow cell. In the paper's pipeline: Because the immunoSEQ output held only junctional sequences and lacked quality scores, the filtering could not match the filtering applied to full-length reads. Sequences were annotated with PyIR, a Python wrapper for IgBLAST v1.9, and V/J genes and CDR3 were assigned using IMGT germline references. Reads were filtered out if the reads had weak V/J assignments (E-value above 1e-6), no CDR3, stop codons, out-of-frame junctions, or ambiguous translated residues. V3J clonotypes were defined by identical inferred V gene, J gene, and CDR3 amino acid sequence. To compute the percentage overlap between repertoires, the number of shared unique clonotypes was divided by the size of the smaller repertoire. RTK rarefaction, the Chao1 estimator, and Recon v2.1 estimates of unobserved clonotypes were used to assess repertoire richness. For all TCRbeta clonotypes obtained by the gDNA method from a few donors, generation probabilities were computed with OLGA. TCRdb holds this immuneACCESS table with in-frame rearrangements only. Some clones are missing; in checked studies, unresolved V genes explain under half, and the rest has no known cause. V, J and clone size reflect that table, while D and trimming were determined from the DNA. This sample gives hundreds of thousands of clones in total; 90% to 97% of them show up just once. The top ten hold 0.11% of the sample.

This sample is part of a study of shared clonotypes between healthy human individuals (dated by TCRdb to the early 2020s). About the study as a whole: Three men and two women, aged 18 to 49 years, made up the cohort. To increase sequencing depth and limit assay-specific biases, different laboratories used diverse techniques to prepare libraries and sequence TCR repertoires. To estimate repertoire size and how much clonotype sharing occurs between individuals, the study deeply sequenced the blood TCR repertoires of 5 or 6 healthy adults. Between about 0.9 and 10 billion PBMCs per donor were obtained by leukapheresis. For each donor, CD4 naive and CD4 memory were each given three plates, CD8 naive was given two plates, and CD8 memory was given one plate. What the authors observed across the whole study: Compared with non-shared clonotypes, the clonotypes found in all four sorted-subset donors had higher generation probabilities. When four donors were compared, the shared fraction of clonotypes was around 5% for naive CD4, over 3% for naive CD8, 2.3% for memory CD4, and roughly 0.43% for memory CD8. Incomplete sequencing was indicated by rarefaction of sorted-subset datasets, despite the large sequencing depth. Because the study included only a small number of donors, the genetic and exposure-history diversity represented was limited. Sampling was restricted to blood, and TCR repertoires in tissue are likely to differ from TCR repertoires in blood. Based on pairwise subsampling, the degree of clonotype sharing among donors was expected to be affected by sequencing depth. Larger estimated clonotype richness was generally found for naive subsets than for memory subsets.

CD8 naive samples were CD45RO-negative cells positively selected for CCR7, giving a CD45RA+CCR7+ population that excluded TemRA cells. The donors were healthy, HIV-negative adults with no recently reported acute infections or vaccinations. All donors were Caucasian adults living in Nashville, Tennessee, USA. Blood was collected by leukapheresis, and PBMCs were isolated by Ficoll-Histopaque density gradient centrifugation and then cryopreserved in liquid nitrogen vapor phase. Analytical flow cytometry was used to check the purity and quantity of each magnetically sorted T cell population. Genomic DNA was isolated from each sorted fraction and quantified by UV absorbance on a Nanodrop 2000c.

This TCR came from a woman younger than 45 in good health. Sequenced: naive CD8+ T cells sorted from blood. Reading the label with the study, this specimen's cell subset or site is: CD45RA+CCR7+. This chain is built from TRBV7-9 and TRBJ2-7; the D element could tentatively be TRBD1 or TRBD2, as 5 bases agree for each. The DNA sequence is given as TGTGCCAGCAGCTTAGACGGCAGGGAGAACTACGAGCAGTACTTC. This is translated as CASSLDGRENYEQYF.